The next 16 T cell receptor beta chains were all read from a single sample in a study of T cells in localized non-small cell lung cancer. Repertoires were generated with immunoSEQ multiplex PCR, while TCRdb's copy carries only in-frame clones and drops some. Here the sample spans roughly 26,000 clones, approximately 84% being singletons. The sample consisted of peripheral blood, taken before any cancer treatment. These receptors were collected from a man aged 35 to 69 with stage III squamous cell lung carcinoma.

This clone was observed a handful of times. The rearrangement uses TRBV7-2 and TRBJ1-1, with 7 bases lining up with TRBD1. V was pared by 0 bases and J by 10 bases, with 11 bases of the junction left unmatched. CDR3 length: 15 residues. Germline V gene data show CDR1 as SGHTA and CDR2 as FQGNSA. The CDR3 region is CASSLASSGGRGAFF. The CDR3 DNA follows: TGTGCCAGCAGCTTAGCGAGTTCAGGGGGACGGGGAGCTTTCTTT.

This chain connects TRBV19 to TRBJ2-7; D might be TRBD1 or TRBD2, each matching 5 bases. The V and J ends lost 6 bases and 0 bases respectively, with 15 bases between them. The CDR3 consists of 15 residues. Germline V gene data show CDR1 as LNHDA and CDR2 as SQIVND (reference sequence). The CDR3 loop reads CASRIFGTDSYEQYF. CDR3 in DNA: TGTGCCAGTAGGATATTTGGGACGGACTCCTACGAGCAGTACTTC.

This chain uses TRBV12-2 with TRBJ1-3. TRBV12-2 is noted as a pseudogene. This CDR3 is built from 14 residues. The CDR3: CASRPRNSGNTIYF. The CDR3 DNA follows: TGTGCAAGTCGCCCTCGGAACTCTGGAAACACCATATATTTT.

The rearrangement joins TRBV5-1 to TRBJ1-3; tentatively, D is TRBD1 (5 bases). With 3 bases removed from V and 0 bases from J, the gap between germline ends came to 7 bases. From germline, CDR1 is SGHRS and CDR2 YFSETQ. The CDR3 contains 14 residues. The CDR3 region is CASSWGSSGNTIYF. DNA for the CDR3: TGCGCCAGCAGCTGGGGCAGCTCTGGAAACACCATATATTTT.

This chain joins TRBV5-6 and TRBJ2-5; the D gene is possibly TRBD2 (5 bases). CDR3 length: 13 residues. From germline, CDR1 is SGHDT and CDR2 YYEEEE. V was pared by 2 bases and J by 5 bases, with 10 bases between. The CDR3 loop is CASSLRRRETQYF. The CDR3 DNA follows: TGTGCCAGCAGCTTACGGAGGCGGGAGACCCAGTACTTC.

The chain combines TRBV6-6 with TRBJ2-2; no definite D call. Germline assignment: CDR1 MNHNY and CDR2 SVGAGI (reference sequence). The CDR3 has 15 amino acids. V was shortened by 1 base and J by 5 bases, with 11 bases between the two germline ends. Here the CDR3 DNA reads TGTGCCAGCAGTTACTTATCAACAGCTACCGGGGAGCTGTTTTTT. As protein: CASSYLSTATGELFF.

The chain joins TRBV10-1 to TRBJ2-1; 14 nucleotides align to TRBD2. Germline lookup yields CDR1 WNHNN and CDR2 SYGVQD (reference sequence). Unmatched junction bases numbered 10, after V lost 2 bases and J lost 10 bases. This CDR3 region has 17 residues. Written as DNA, the CDR3 is TGCGCCAGCAGTGAGGGACCGGGACTAGCGGGGGAGGGCGAGCAGTTCTTC. Translating gives CASSEGPGLAGEGEQFF.

V usage is TRBV2 and J usage is TRBJ2-2; tentative D call: TRBD1 (5 bases). The V gene's germline CDR1 is SNHLY and CDR2 FYNNEI. V lost 5 bases to trimming and J lost 7 bases, with 20 bases between them. The CDR3 totals 16 residues. The CDR3 sequence is CASSQPRAGNNGELFF. In DNA form, the CDR3 reads TGTGCCAGCAGTCAACCCCGGGCAGGGAATAACGGGGAGCTGTTTTTT.

The chain employs TRBV25-1 and TRBJ1-3; a weak D match, TRBD1 (5 bases). Germline CDR1 MGHDK, CDR2 SYGVNS. This CDR3 has 15 amino acids. V was cut by 1 base and J by 3 bases, with 10 bases left in between. The CDR3 DNA follows: TGTGCCAGCAGTGAATTCGGGGGGAATGGAAACACCATATATTTT. Translation: CASSEFGGNGNTIYF.

The chain carries TRBV6-1 and TRBJ1-1; tentative D call: TRBD1 (5 bases). The germline V gene encodes CDR1 MNHNS and CDR2 SASEGT. The CDR3 runs 14 residues. V was clipped by 1 base and J by 5 bases, with 11 bases between them. CDR3 amino acids: CASSEGGARTEAFF. DNA of the CDR3: TGTGCCAGCAGTGAAGGAGGGGCGCGTACTGAAGCTTTCTTT.

The chain recombines TRBV29-1 with TRBJ2-1; D remains ambiguous. V dropped 1 base and J dropped 10 bases, with 11 bases sitting between them. CDR1 is SQVTM, CDR2 ANQGSEA, per germline. CDR3 size: 12 residues. Here the CDR3 DNA reads TGCAGCGTTGAAGTCCGGCTTTGGGAGCAGTTCTTC. Its protein product is CSVEVRLWEQFF.

The V gene is TRBV18, the J gene TRBJ2-2, with D tentatively TRBD1 (5 bases). CDR3 length: 15 residues. CDR1 and CDR2 from the germline V gene are KGHSH and LQKENI. Trimming cost V 4 bases and J 3 bases, with 12 bases left between them. CDR3: CASSLSRVDTGELFF. CDR3 DNA: TGTGCCAGCTCACTATCCAGGGTGGACACCGGGGAGCTGTTTTTT.

In its sample, this clone was seen once. The rearrangement links TRBV25-1 to TRBJ2-1; D unclear. The ends were cut back, 4 bases at V and 6 bases at J, with 7 bases in the middle. The CDR3 is 12 residues long. Germline V gene sequence: CDR1 MGHDK, CDR2 SYGVNS. Here the CDR3 reads CASSGILNEQFF. DNA for the CDR3: TGTGCCAGCAGTGGGATCCTCAATGAGCAGTTCTTC.

This chain links TRBV7-3 with TRBJ2-3; D remains unclear. CDR1 is SGHTA, CDR2 FQGTGA, per germline. V was trimmed by 5 bases and J by 3 bases, leaving 15 bases between them. This CDR3 is built from 15 residues. The CDR3 DNA sequence: TGTGCCAGCAGCACATCGACCCTGGGGACAGATACGCAGTATTTT. This translates into CASSTSTLGTDTQYF.

This chain links TRBV15 with TRBJ2-3; D is perhaps TRBD2 (7 bases). This CDR3 has 15 amino acids. Germline-derived CDR1 and CDR2 are LNHNV and YYDKDF (reference sequence). V shed 1 base and J shed 6 bases, with 14 bases lying between them. For the CDR3, the DNA is TGTGCCACCAGCAGAGGGGAGGGGGGAGGTGATACGCAGTATTTT. Its protein is CATSRGEGGGDTQYF.

The chain recombines TRBV14 with TRBJ2-3; TRBD2 aligns across 7 bases. V lost 4 bases to trimming and J lost 6 bases; unmatched junction nucleotides: 10. CDR1 is SGHDN and CDR2 is FVKESK in the germline V gene. The CDR3 is 15 residues long. This CDR3 reads CASSRTSDRLDTQYF. CDR3 nucleotide sequence: TGTGCCAGCAGCCGCACTAGCGATAGGCTGGATACGCAGTATTTT.